One and the same sample provided the 17 T cell receptor beta chains below, sequenced in a study of control samples from healthy donors and cancer patients. TCRdb's table, derived via immunoSEQ multiplex PCR, lists solely in-frame clones and lacks some. The sample lists under 150,000 clones, approximately 92% occurring once. The sequenced material came from PBMCs. Receptors originate from a woman between 50 and 59 years old with colorectal cancer.

The rearrangement joins TRBV7-9 to TRBJ2-7, with D perhaps TRBD1 (6 bases). The germline V gene encodes CDR1 SEHNR and CDR2 FQNEAQ (reference sequence). The CDR3 consists of 13 residues. V gave up 5 bases and J gave up 2 bases, with 10 bases separating them. The CDR3 DNA reads TGTGCCAGCAGCCCGACAGGAGCCTACGAGCAGTACTTC. It encodes CASSPTGAYEQYF.

This chain joins TRBV7-8 and TRBJ1-1, with D uncertain. Trimming removed 2 bases from V and 4 bases from J, with 23 bases in between. The CDR3 consists of 18 residues. Germline CDR1 is SGHVS and CDR2 is FQNEAQ. The DNA for the CDR3 is TGTGCCAGCAGCTTAACGCCTGACTGGGCAGGTCCAAGCACTGAAGCTTTCTTT. Translated: CASSLTPDWAGPSTEAFF.

Here the CDR3 DNA reads TGTGCCAGCAGCGAAACGGGTGGAACTGAAGCTTTCTTT. Encoded protein: CASSETGGTEAFF. The gene calls are TRBV7-8 and TRBJ1-1, with D unresolved. Germline V CDR1 and CDR2: SGHVS, FQNEAQ. This CDR3 comprises 13 residues. V was cut by 5 bases and J by 5 bases, with 12 bases left in between.

V usage is TRBV19 and J usage is TRBJ2-2; D is unresolved. V was pared by 7 bases and J by 1 base, with 10 bases between. The CDR3 loop spans 14 amino acids. In germline, CDR1 is LNHDA, CDR2 SQIVND (reference sequence). CDR3 nucleotide sequence: TGTGCCAGTAATGCTAGAGGGAACACCGGGGAGCTGTTTTTT. Translating it yields CASNARGNTGELFF.

The chain joins TRBV4-1 to TRBJ1-4; TRBD1 agrees at 11 bases. V trimming: 2 bases; J trimming: 3 bases; junction bases outside the gene matches: 11. The CDR3 is made up of 19 amino acids. The germline gives CDR1 MGHRA, CDR2 YSYEKL. Here the CDR3 DNA reads TGCGCCAGCAGCCAAAGGGTAAAGGACAGGGGGCTTGCTAATGAAAAACTGTTTTTT. Encoded protein: CASSQRVKDRGLANEKLFF.

The chain recombines TRBV5-1 with TRBJ2-5; 9 nucleotides align to TRBD2. The V and J ends lost 3 bases and 1 base, in that order; junction bases with no gene match: 7. The CDR3 length is 16 residues. Per the germline V gene, CDR1 is SGHRS and CDR2 is YFSETQ. The CDR3 coding sequence is TGCGCCAGCAGCTCGGAAGGACTAGCGTTCCAAGAGACCCAGTACTTC. Protein product: CASSSEGLAFQETQYF.

The chain recombines TRBV9 with TRBJ2-5, with 7 bases that match TRBD2. The trim removed 3 bases at V and 1 base at J, leaving 6 bases unmatched. Germline V gene lookup returns CDR1 SGDLS and CDR2 YYNGEE. The CDR3 contains 15 residues. The CDR3 sequence is CASSARDYPQETQYF. The CDR3 DNA follows: TGTGCCAGCAGCGCCCGGGACTATCCCCAAGAGACCCAGTACTTC. The full variable domain, rest sourced from reference TRBV9 and TRBJ2-5, is DSGVTQTPKHLITATGQRVTLRCSPRSGDLSVYWYQQSLDQGLQFLIQYYNGEERAKGNILERFSAQQFPDLHSELNLSSLELGDSALYFCASSARDYPQETQYFGPGTRLLVL.

The chain recombines TRBV6-5 with TRBJ2-5; possible D gene TRBD2, 5 bases. The CDR3 loop spans 14 amino acids. Germline values: CDR1 MNHEY, CDR2 SVGAGI. Trimming removed 8 bases from V and 4 bases from J, with 17 bases in between. CDR3 coding DNA: TGTGCCAGCGGATTAGACCCTGCGGGAGAGACCCAGTACTTC. As protein: CASGLDPAGETQYF.

This chain joins TRBV10-1 and TRBJ2-3; 11 positions match TRBD2. This CDR3 is 15 amino acids long. Trimming removed 4 bases from V and 3 bases from J; junction bases left unmatched: 3. The germline CDR1 and CDR2 sequences are WNHNN and SYGVQD (reference sequence). The CDR3: CASSAASGRTDTQYF. The CDR3 DNA sequence: TGCGCCAGCAGTGCTGCTAGCGGGAGGACAGATACGCAGTATTTT.

The V call is TRBV19, the J call TRBJ2-6; 8 bases map to TRBD1. CDR1 is LNHDA, CDR2 SQIVND, per germline (reference sequence). V shed 3 bases, J shed 0 bases, and the junction held 7 bases outside the gene matches. The CDR3 runs to 18 residues. The CDR3 region is CASSIFDRGLSGANVLTF. The CDR3 DNA reads TGTGCCAGTAGTATTTTTGACAGGGGACTCTCTGGGGCCAACGTCCTGACTTTC.

CDR3 residues: CATSDLALDTDTQYF. DNA for the CDR3: TGTGCCACCAGTGATTTGGCGCTAGACACAGATACGCAGTATTTT. The genes are TRBV24-1 and TRBJ2-3; no reliable D call. The CDR3 is made up of 15 amino acids. The germline CDR1 and CDR2 sequences are KGHDR and SFDVKD. Trimming stripped 0 bases from V and 2 bases from J, with 8 bases between.

The CDR3 sequence: CASSQVFGSYEQYF. CDR3 coding DNA: TGCGCCAGCAGCCAAGTCTTCGGCTCCTACGAGCAGTACTTC. The gene calls are TRBV4-1 and TRBJ2-7; D is ambiguous. The germline gives CDR1 MGHRA, CDR2 YSYEKL. CDR3 length: 14 residues. V dropped 1 base and J dropped 0 bases, with 7 bases sitting between them.

This chain connects TRBV3-1 (or the pseudogene TRBV3-2) to TRBJ1-6; D is uncertain. CDR1 and CDR2 (germline): LGHDT, YNNKEL (reference sequence). This CDR3 spans 15 amino acids. V gave up 3 bases and J gave up 7 bases, with 13 bases separating them. CDR3 sequence (DNA): TGTGCCAGCAGCCACGGAAACGGCGGGAATTCACCCCTCCACTTT. Translation gives CASSHGNGGNSPLHF.

The chain combines TRBV7-6 with TRBJ2-1; no firm D call. V dropped 1 base and J dropped 4 bases, with 11 bases sitting between them. Looked up from germline, CDR1 is SGHVS and CDR2 is FNYEAQ. The CDR3 runs 15 residues. The CDR3 sequence is CASSLGTLWYNEQFF. The CDR3 DNA is TGTGCCAGCAGCTTAGGCACCCTGTGGTACAATGAGCAGTTCTTC.

The J gene is TRBJ2-3, the V gene TRBV5-4, with 9 nucleotides matching TRBD2. The CDR3 is made up of 15 amino acids. Germline values: CDR1 SGHNT, CDR2 YYREEE (reference sequence). V lost 3 bases, J lost 4 bases, and 6 bases stayed unmatched. DNA for the CDR3: TGTGCCAGCAGCTCCGGGACTAGCTCTCCAGATACGCAGTATTTT. The encoded protein is CASSSGTSSPDTQYF.

The chain uses TRBV3-1 (or the pseudogene TRBV3-2) and TRBJ2-6, with TRBD1 matching 10 bases. The CDR3 is 17 residues long. Losses at the gene ends were 2 bases for V and 0 bases for J; bases not matched to a gene: 1. Germline V gene lookup returns CDR1 LGHDT and CDR2 YNNKEL (reference sequence). For the CDR3, the DNA is TGTGCCAGCAGCCAAAGACAGGGGGCCTCTGGGGCCAACGTCCTGACTTTC. Its protein product is CASSQRQGASGANVLTF.

V gene TRBV6-5 combines with J gene TRBJ1-5, with D perhaps matching TRBD1 (6 bases). The CDR3 totals 15 residues. Trimming left V 3 bases short and J 5 bases short, with 14 bases between. The germline V gene encodes CDR1 MNHEY and CDR2 SVGAGI. The DNA of the CDR3 is TGTGCCAGCAGTTATACAGGGTTGGGGGATCAGCCCCAGCATTTT. It yields the protein CASSYTGLGDQPQHF.